One T cell receptor (beta chain) is described in this entry. Under the authors' procedure: Quantification of nucleated cells was approximated via reference gene primer amplification. TCRdb's copy holds only in-frame clones and misses some; the assay was immunoSEQ multiplex PCR. The V and J calls and clone size are taken from that table; D and trimming were inferred from the DNA. The data contain about 240,000 clones, 86% of them singletons. This sample was taken from a study of blood T cell repertoires in COVID-19. Overall study context: Specimens from acute and convalescent COVID-19 originated in the United States, Italy and Spain. Sources were T cells, B-cell-depleted T cells, or PBMCs; the material itself was cDNA or gDNA.

In germline, CDR1 is ENHRY, CDR2 SYGVKD. V lost 1 base and J lost 3; bases outside the gene matches: 4. The CDR3 is 15 residues long. The TCR was taken from a man in his sixties with acute or convalescent COVID-19. The gene calls are TRBV10-3 and TRBJ1-1; 8 bases line up with TRBD1. The sequenced sample consisted of peripheral blood. CDR3 nucleotide sequence: TGTGCCATCAGTGAGTTCGTGACAGGGGACACTGAAGCTTTCTTT. The encoded protein is CAISEFVTGDTEAFF.